The rows below give T cell receptor beta chains drawn from one sample of a study of beta chain features in type 1 diabetes. Here immunoSEQ multiplex PCR was the method, and the copy in TCRdb shows in-frame clones only, minus some. The table records 350,000 to 400,000 clones, approximately 12% of them present only once. The sample was naive CD4+ T cells from blood. All receptors come from a woman aged 18-29 years with type 1 diabetes. The CDR3 runs from the conserved cysteine through the conserved F or W. The D gene is left open where the match is weak. Clone size is not always given. Where it is, it says once, few, many or a class for expanded clones.

V	D	J	size	DNA	CDR3
TRBV11-2	-	TRBJ2-1	-	TGTGCCAGCAGCTCCGACTGGTCGTACAATGAGCAGTTCTTC	CASSSDWSYNEQFF
TRBV19	-	TRBJ1-1	few	TGTGCCAGTAGTATATCGACAATCACTGAAGCTTTCTTT	CASSISTITEAFF
TRBV5-1	-	TRBJ1-4	-	TGCGCCAGCAGCTTGGCCGAGGGAACTAATGAAAAACTGTTTTTT	CASSLAEGTNEKLFF
TRBV29-1	-	TRBJ2-5	few	TGCAGCGTTGAAGGCAGGGTGGGAGAGACCCAGTACTTC	CSVEGRVGETQYF
TRBV27	TRBD2	TRBJ2-1	-	TGTGCCACCCGACTAGCGGGTCGTTACAATGAGCAGTTCTTC	CATRLAGRYNEQFF
TRBV5-4	-	TRBJ2-3	-	TGTGCCAGCAGCTTGGAGCCTTCCCGCAGGGATACGCAGTATTTT	CASSLEPSRRDTQYF
TRBV29-1	-	TRBJ1-4	few	TGCAGCGTTTCAGCGGTTGGAGAAAAACTGTTTTTT	CSVSAVGEKLFF
TRBV6-1	-	TRBJ2-7	-	TGTGCCAGCACCATAAAGCGAGATAAGCAGTACTTC	CASTIKRDKQYF
TRBV5-4	TRBD1	TRBJ2-1	few	TGTGCCAGCAGCTTGGCCCCAGGGGGCGGGGACAATGAGCAGTTCTTC	CASSLAPGGGDNEQFF
TRBV7-9	-	TRBJ1-2	-	TGTGCCAGCAGCTCCCATGGGGGGGGCGGGGACTATGGCTACACCTTC	CASSSHGGGGDYGYTF
TRBV10-3	-	TRBJ1-1	-	TGTGCCATCAGTGAGGGGCTCGTGAACACTGAAGCTTTCTTT	CAISEGLVNTEAFF
TRBV5-1	TRBD1	TRBJ2-7	-	TGCGCCAGCAGCACCAACGGACAGGGCTACGAGCAGTACTTC	CASSTNGQGYEQYF
TRBV19	-	TRBJ2-7	-	TGTGCCAGTAGCTCCCGGCTAGGCGAGCAGTACTTC	CASSSRLGEQYF
TRBV10-3	-	TRBJ1-6	-	TGTGCCATCAGTGAGTCCACGCCAGGGAACACTTCACCCCTCCACTTT	CAISESTPGNTSPLHF
TRBV7-2	TRBD1	TRBJ2-7	few	TGTGCCAGCAAGACAGGGCCCTCGTCCTACGAGCAGTACTTC	CASKTGPSSYEQYF
TRBV29-1	-	TRBJ2-1	-	TGCAGCGTTTCTTCCGAGACACGAACGGACAATGAGCAGTTCTTC	CSVSSETRTDNEQFF
TRBV5-4	-	TRBJ1-2	few	TGTGCCAGCAGCTTGGACAGGGTCCCGAACTATGGCTACACCTTC	CASSLDRVPNYGYTF
TRBV25-1	TRBD1	TRBJ1-6	few	TGTGCCAGCAGAGAATCCGGGACAGGGCGTAATTCACCCCTCCACTTT	CASRESGTGRNSPLHF
TRBV19	-	TRBJ2-5	few	TGTGCCAGTAGTATAAAGGGGCAAGAGACCCAGTACTTC	CASSIKGQETQYF
TRBV4-3	-	TRBJ2-3	few	TGCGCCAGCAGCCAAGAAGCCGCAGATACGCAGTATTTT	CASSQEAADTQYF
TRBV30	-	TRBJ2-1	few	TGTGCCTGGACCCGACAGGGAGGTAGCTCCTACAATGAGCAGTTCTTC	CAWTRQGGSSYNEQFF
TRBV2	TRBD2	TRBJ2-2	few	TGTGCCAGCAGGAGGAGCGGGGTTAACACCGGGGAGCTGTTTTTT	CASRRSGVNTGELFF
TRBV5-4	TRBD1	TRBJ1-1	-	TGTGCCAGCAGCTTCGGACAGGGCGATGAAGCTTTCTTT	CASSFGQGDEAFF
TRBV11-3	-	TRBJ2-1	once	TGTGCCAGCAGCTTATTTGGTGGGCGCAATGAGCAGTTCTTC	CASSLFGGRNEQFF
TRBV28	-	TRBJ1-6	-	TGTGCCAGCAGACCAAGACTTAGATCACCCCTCCACTTT	CASRPRLRSPLHF
TRBV29-1	TRBD2	TRBJ2-7	few	TGCAGCGTTGGGTTTCTAGCGGGGGCCTACGAGCAGTACTTC	CSVGFLAGAYEQYF
TRBV29-1	-	TRBJ2-2	-	TGCAGCGTTGTTGGGCAGGTGGGCCCCGGGGAGCTGTTTTTT	CSVVGQVGPGELFF
TRBV10-3	-	TRBJ1-5	few	TGTGCCATCAGTTCGGCAGGGAGCAATCAGCCCCAGCATTTT	CAISSAGSNQPQHF
TRBV9	-	TRBJ2-2	few	TGTGCCAGCAGCGCCAAACCAGGGACGAACACCGGGGAGCTGTTTTTT	CASSAKPGTNTGELFF
TRBV5-1	-	TRBJ1-1	few	TGCGCCAGCAGCTTCGGAGGGTATAGGGGTGAAGCTTTCTTT	CASSFGGYRGEAFF
TRBV5-1	TRBD2	TRBJ2-1	few	TGCGCCAGCGCCTTTGGGACTAGCGATTACAATGAGCAGTTCTTC	CASAFGTSDYNEQFF
TRBV9	-	TRBJ2-5	-	TGTGCCAGCAGCGTAGGGGCGGGGCAAGAGACCCAGTACTTC	CASSVGAGQETQYF
TRBV7-9	-	TRBJ2-7	few	TGTGCCAGCTCCACTGGTGGCGAGCAGTACTTC	CASSTGGEQYF
TRBV25-1	-	TRBJ1-2	few	TGTGCCAGCAGCGAGGCCGGAGGGAGCGGCTACACCTTC	CASSEAGGSGYTF
TRBV11-2	-	TRBJ2-7	few	TGTGCCAGCAGCCCCAGGGGCTCCAGCTCCTACGAGCAGTACTTC	CASSPRGSSSYEQYF
TRBV14	-	TRBJ1-1	-	TGTGCCAGCAGCCGGTTACGGGGAGAAGCTTTCTTT	CASSRLRGEAFF
TRBV30	TRBD2	TRBJ2-1	-	TGTGCCTGGAGTGTTGGGCTAGCGGGATACAATGAGCAGTTCTTC	CAWSVGLAGYNEQFF
TRBV2	TRBD2	TRBJ2-1	-	TGTGCCAGCAGTGAAAGGGCGGGAGGACACAATGAGCAGTTCTTC	CASSERAGGHNEQFF
TRBV18	-	TRBJ2-3	few	TGTGCCAGCTCACCTCAGGGGGGAAGCACAGATACGCAGTATTTT	CASSPQGGSTDTQYF
TRBV6-1	-	TRBJ2-7	-	TGTGCCAGCAGTGAACATCAGGGTTCTAACGAGCAGTACTTC	CASSEHQGSNEQYF
TRBV15	-	TRBJ1-6	few	TGTGCCACCAGCGTTTTGCCCGGAGGTTCACCCCTCCACTTT	CATSVLPGGSPLHF
TRBV9	-	TRBJ2-5	-	TGTGCCAGCGGTACTAGTCCGGACCGGGGGGAGACCCAGTACTTC	CASGTSPDRGETQYF
TRBV7-9	TRBD2	TRBJ2-7	few	TGTGCCAGCAGCTCAGGACTAGCGGTCCTCTACGAGCAGTACTTC	CASSSGLAVLYEQYF
TRBV2	TRBD2	TRBJ2-1	-	TGTGCCAGCAGTGCGGTAGCGGGAATGAATGAGCAGTTCTTC	CASSAVAGMNEQFF
TRBV5-4	TRBD1	TRBJ1-5	-	TGTGCCAGCAGCTTGAGTTCCCCAGGGGGCTCGGGCAATCAGCCCCAGCATTTT	CASSLSSPGGSGNQPQHF
TRBV28	-	TRBJ2-7	few	TGTGCCAGCAAGGGTCCGGGAATGGGTGAGCAGTACTTC	CASKGPGMGEQYF
TRBV19	-	TRBJ2-1	-	TGTGCCAGTAGCCAACAGTACAATGAGCAGTTCTTC	CASSQQYNEQFF
TRBV4-3	-	TRBJ2-7	-	TGCGCCAGCAGCCAAGCGGCGGGCTACGAGCAGTACTTC	CASSQAAGYEQYF
TRBV7-9	-	TRBJ2-7	-	TGTGCCAGCAGCCGTGACGGAGGGACGGTTTTCTACGAGCAGTACTTC	CASSRDGGTVFYEQYF
TRBV2	-	TRBJ2-5	-	TGTGCCAGCAGGTTGTTCCCCGGGATAAACCAAGAGACCCAGTACTTC	CASRLFPGINQETQYF
TRBV11-1	TRBD2	TRBJ2-3	few	TGTGCCAGCAGCTTAGGGGCGGGAGTCGTGGATACGCAGTATTTT	CASSLGAGVVDTQYF
TRBV9	-	TRBJ2-5	-	TGTGCCAGCAGCGTACGCGGGGAAGGGGAGACCCAGTACTTC	CASSVRGEGETQYF
TRBV10-3	TRBD1	TRBJ2-5	few	TGTGCCGTCAATAAGGGGACAGGAGAGACCCAGTACTTC	CAVNKGTGETQYF
TRBV29-1	-	TRBJ2-7	-	TGCAGCGTTTTTACCGGGACAAAGCCCGAGCAGTACTTC	CSVFTGTKPEQYF
TRBV7-3	-	TRBJ2-6	few	TGTGCCAGCAGCGCACAGCTCTCTGGGGCCAACGTCCTGACTTTC	CASSAQLSGANVLTF